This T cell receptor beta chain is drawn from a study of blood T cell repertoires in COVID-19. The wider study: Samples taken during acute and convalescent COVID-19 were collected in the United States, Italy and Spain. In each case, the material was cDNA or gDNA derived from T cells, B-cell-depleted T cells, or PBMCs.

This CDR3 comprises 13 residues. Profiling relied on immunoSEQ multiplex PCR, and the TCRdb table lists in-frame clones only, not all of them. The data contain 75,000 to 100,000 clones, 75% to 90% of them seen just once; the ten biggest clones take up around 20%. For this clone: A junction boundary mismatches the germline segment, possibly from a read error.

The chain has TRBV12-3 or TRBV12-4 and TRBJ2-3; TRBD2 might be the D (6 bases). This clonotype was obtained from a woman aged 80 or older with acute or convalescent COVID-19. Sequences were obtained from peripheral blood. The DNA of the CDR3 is TGTGCCAGCAGTCCCAACGGGGGAGGACCAACTGCCTTT. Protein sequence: CASSPNGGGPTAF.